Shown below are 25 T cell receptor beta chains from a single sample sequenced in a study of blood T cells in healthy people across ages. Primed by a sample-barcoded 5' primer and a J-beta primer mix, a second PCR proceeded for 7 to 11 cycles. A single record per CDR3 protein comes from TCRdb applying MiXCR to the 5' RACE reads. Counted here are just under 900,000 distinct CDR3 sequences, around 30% occurring once; the ten biggest clones make up around 16%. The sample comprised blood. The receptors shown here come from a woman older than 75 in good health.

This clonotype appeared many times. In nucleotides, the CDR3 is TGCAGTGCGCGGCCCGGCATGGATACGCAGTATTTT. Its protein product is CSARPGMDTQYF. This chain links TRBV20-1 with TRBJ2-3; D remains ambiguous. The germline gives CDR1 DFQATT, CDR2 SNEGSKA (reference sequence). V shed 6 bases and J shed 6 bases, with 13 bases lying between them. The CDR3 runs 12 residues.

In its sample, this clonotype was seen a few times. A much larger clone is a single base away; this may be a read error. The chain uses TRBV27 and TRBJ2-1, with 7 nucleotides matching TRBD1. CDR3 length equals 16 residues. The germline V gene has CDR1 MNHEY and CDR2 SMNVEV (reference sequence). In nucleotides, the CDR3 is TGTGCCAGCAGTTTATATGGGGACAGATTATACAATGAGCGGTTCTTC. This translates into CASSLYGDRLYNERFF.

The rearrangement uses TRBV5-1 and TRBJ2-7; D gene unclear. V dropped 4 bases and J dropped 7 bases, with 15 bases sitting between them. The CDR3 totals 13 residues. Per the germline V gene, CDR1 is SGHRS and CDR2 is YFSETQ. For the CDR3, the DNA is TGCGCCAGCAGCCCGAAACAGTCGGGTGAGCAGTACTTC. Its protein product is CASSPKQSGEQYF.

In the case of this clonotype: This may be a read error, as it is one base from a much larger clone. The J gene is TRBJ2-5, the V gene TRBV20-1; D uncertain. The J call is uncertain, as TRBJ2-7 better fits the DNA end. The CDR3 length is 12 residues. Looked up from germline, CDR1 is DFQATT and CDR2 is SNEGSKA (reference sequence). As DNA, the CDR3 is TGCAGGGCTAGAAGAATGACCTACGAGCAGTACTTC. Translated, it gives CRARRMTYEQYF.

This clonotype was seen only a few times. The chain carries TRBV3-1 and TRBJ1-4; 7 bases map to TRBD1. V shed 5 bases and J 5 bases; nucleotides not matched to a gene: 5. CDR3 length: 14 amino acids. Germline V gene lookup returns CDR1 LGHDT and CDR2 YNNKEL (reference sequence). CDR3 region: CASSTRGSNEKLFF. Here the CDR3 DNA reads TGTGCCAGCAGCACCAGGGGGTCGAATGAAAAACTGTTTTTT.

A few counts support this clonotype. The chain links TRBV2 to TRBJ2-2; 11 bases map to TRBD1. V lost 6 bases to trimming and J lost 4 bases; unmatched junction nucleotides: 7. This CDR3 contains 16 residues. The V gene's germline CDR1 is SNHLY and CDR2 FYNNEI. In DNA form, the CDR3 reads TGTGCCAGCAGACTTGGACAGGGGGCGCCCACCGGGGAGCTGTTTTTT. Its protein is CASRLGQGAPTGELFF. The variable domain in full, completed from reference TRBV2 and TRBJ2-2, reads EPEVTQTPSHQVTQMGQEVILRCVPISNHLYFYWYRQILGQKVEFLVSFYNNEISEKSEIFDDQFSVERPDGSNFTLKIRSTKLEDSAMYFCASRLGQGAPTGELFFGEGSRLTVL.

Turning to this clonotype: A much larger clone differs from this one at a single base, so this may be a read error. The V gene is TRBV25-1, the J gene TRBJ1-4; 10 bases map to TRBD1. Germline CDR1 MGHDK, CDR2 SYGVNS. There are 14 residues in the CDR3. The CDR3 here is CVSSARGQGEKLFF. The CDR3 DNA follows: TGTGTCAGCAGTGCCCGGGGACAGGGGGAAAAACTGTTTTTT. The full variable domain, in which reference TRBV25-1 and TRBJ1-4 provide the parts outside the CDR3, is EADIYQTPRYLVIGTGKKITLECSQTMGHDKMYWYQQDPGMELHLIHYSYGVNSTEKGDLSSESTVSRIRTEHFPLTLESARPSHTSQYLCVSSARGQGEKLFFGSGTQLSVL.

This clonotype showed up many times. This chain connects TRBV7-2 to TRBJ2-5; unclear D gene. Germline loops: CDR1 SGHTA, CDR2 FQGNSA. Trimming took 6 bases from V and 5 from J, leaving 7 bases between them. This CDR3 region has 11 residues. The CDR3 sequence is CASRGFETQYF. Written as DNA, the CDR3 is TGTGCCAGCAGGGGTTTCGAGACCCAGTACTTC.

Remarks on this clonotype: This could be a read error, since a much larger clone is one nucleotide away. CDR3 residues: CATSDPHLTSTDTQYF. CDR3 bases: TGTGCCACCAGTGATCCCCACCTAACTAGCACAGATACGCAGTATTTT. The chain uses TRBV24-1 and TRBJ2-3, with D unresolved. Germline CDR1 and CDR2: KGHDR and SFDVKD. The CDR3 contains 16 residues. V was pared by 3 bases and J by 0 bases, with 12 bases between.

The sample holds many counts of this clonotype. The V and J genes are TRBV7-9 and TRBJ2-6; D is unclear. The germline V gene has CDR1 SEHNR and CDR2 FQNEAQ (reference sequence). The CDR3 covers 14 residues. V dropped 2 bases and J dropped 0 bases, with 2 bases sitting between them. CDR3 coding DNA: TGTGCCAGCAGCTTATACTCTGGGGCCAACGTCCTGACTTTC. This translates into CASSLYSGANVLTF.

As regards this clonotype: A much larger clonotype is one base distant, so this may be a read error. The rearrangement uses TRBV6-2 or TRBV6-3 and TRBJ2-7; no reliable D call. Looked up from germline, CDR1 is MNHEY and CDR2 is SVGEGT. Trimming removed 9 bases at V and 2 bases at J, with 14 bases between. This CDR3 comprises 13 residues. CDR3 sequence (DNA): TGTGCCAGGTCGGATCGCGGAACCTACGAGCAGTACTTC. Translated: CARSDRGTYEQYF.

As concerns this clonotype: This may arise from a read error, as a much more abundant clone is one base away. This sequence joins TRBV28 and TRBJ2-7; TRBD1 is a possible D gene (6 bases). This CDR3 has 13 amino acids. Germline values: CDR1 MDHEN, CDR2 SYDVKM. CDR3 residues: CASTLGGSYGQYF. The DNA for the CDR3 is TGTGCCAGCACCCTTGGGGGCTCCTACGGGCAGTACTTC.

This clonotype occurred a few times. A clone one base away is much larger, so this may be a read error. The rearrangement links TRBV29-1 to TRBJ2-5, with 12 nucleotides matching TRBD2. The DNA end is a closer match to TRBJ2-7, so the J assignment may be wrong. The germline gives CDR1 SQVTM, CDR2 ANQGSEA. This CDR3 has 14 amino acids. The CDR3 loop reads CSVLGLAGNYEQYF. The CDR3 DNA follows: TGCAGCGTTCTCGGACTAGCGGGAAACTACGAGCAGTACTTC.

The V gene is TRBV24-1, the J gene TRBJ1-2; D gene unclear. With 6 bases removed from V and 3 bases from J, the gap between germline ends came to 7 bases. The CDR3 is 12 residues long. Germline CDR1 reads KGHDR; CDR2 reads SFDVKD. The CDR3 sequence: CATSKTHYGYTF. In nucleotides, the CDR3 is TGTGCCACCAGTAAGACACACTATGGCTACACCTTC.

V is TRBV5-1 and J is TRBJ2-3; 9 bases line up with TRBD1. The CDR3 has 16 residues. Germline-derived CDR1 and CDR2 are SGHRS and YFSETQ. Unmatched junction bases numbered 5, after V lost 3 bases and J lost 0 bases. CDR3 amino acids: CASSSTGGPSTDTQYF. As DNA, the CDR3 is TGCGCCAGCAGCTCGACAGGGGGACCTAGCACAGATACGCAGTATTTT.

The sample holds many counts of this clonotype. V is TRBV6-6 and J is TRBJ1-6; no definite D call. Germline V gene data show CDR1 as MNHNY and CDR2 as SVGAGI (reference sequence). The CDR3 loop spans 13 amino acids. V was shortened by 2 bases and J by 5 bases, with 4 bases between the two germline ends. CDR3 bases: TGTGCCAGCAGTTACGGGAATAATTCACCCCTCCACTTT. It is translated as CASSYGNNSPLHF.

This clonotype was detected only a few times. This could be a read error, since a much larger clone is one nucleotide away. The gene calls are TRBV20-1 and TRBJ2-4; 9 nucleotides align to TRBD2. The assigned J gene may be wrong: the sequence end matches TRBJ2-5 better. This CDR3 contains 13 residues. Germline V CDR1 and CDR2: DFQATT, SNEGSKA (reference sequence). In nucleotides, the CDR3 is TGCAGTGCTACTGAGACTAGCGGAGAGACCCAGTACTTC. This gives the protein CSATETSGETQYF.

A note on this clonotype: This may be a read error: a much more frequent sequence differs by one nucleotide. This chain uses TRBV6-4 with TRBJ2-1, with 10 bases matching TRBD1. Germline CDR1 is MRHNA and CDR2 is SNTAGT. The CDR3 covers 13 residues. V dropped 6 bases and J dropped 7; count of bases not matched to a gene: 3. The CDR3 region has the DNA TGTGCCAGCAGGGACAGGGGGAGGAATGAGCAGTTCTTC. Translating gives CASRDRGRNEQFF.

Concerning this clonotype itself: A much larger clonotype is one base distant, so this may be a read error. CDR3 residues: CASSGGTKNNEQFF. CDR3 coding DNA: TGTGCCAGCAGTGGGGGGACAAAGAACAATGAGCAGTTCTTC. The rearrangement links TRBV28 to TRBJ2-1; tentatively, D is TRBD1 or TRBD2 (6 bases each). Per the germline V gene, CDR1 is MDHEN and CDR2 is SYDVKM. This CDR3 contains 14 residues. V lost 5 bases, J lost 5 bases, and 13 bases lay in between.

This clonotype appeared many times. The genes are TRBV6-5 and TRBJ1-1; TRBD1 agrees at 8 bases. The CDR3 extends over 14 amino acids. J gave up 10 bases and V 2 bases, and 9 bases lay outside the gene matches. CDR1 and CDR2 (germline): MNHEY, SVGAGI. Here the CDR3 DNA reads TGTGCCAGCAGTTACCGCCAGGACAGGGAGCGAGCTTTCTTT. Its protein is CASSYRQDRERAFF.

This clonotype was recorded many times. The chain is built from TRBV6-2 or TRBV6-3 and TRBJ1-2; D not certain. Germline V lookup: CDR1 MNHEY, CDR2 SVGEGT. V was pared by 0 bases and J by 8 bases, with 13 bases between. The CDR3 is made up of 14 amino acids. CDR3 coding DNA: TGTGCCAGCAGTTACTCGTCCGTTCCGAGAGGCTACACCTTC. Its translation: CASSYSSVPRGYTF.

This clonotype appeared once. The rearrangement links TRBV11-1 to TRBJ2-5; 7 nucleotides align to TRBD1. The J call could be wrong; TRBJ2-7 is a better fit for the DNA end. CDR3 length: 15 residues. Germline loops: CDR1 SGHAT, CDR2 FQDESV (reference sequence). The CDR3 bases are TGTGCCAGCAGCTTAGGCCGGGACAGTTCCTACGAGCAGTACTTC. Residues: CASSLGRDSSYEQYF.

The table lists this clonotype with a few counts. A read error may be the cause here, since a much bigger clone is one base away. The chain employs TRBV20-1 and TRBJ2-5, with D unresolved. This CDR3 has 12 amino acids. In germline, CDR1 is DFQATT, CDR2 SNEGSKA (reference sequence). CDR3 in amino acids: CSARPDQEAQYF. The CDR3 DNA is TGCAGTGCTAGGCCAGACCAAGAGGCCCAGTACTTC.

This chain joins TRBV9 and TRBJ2-2, with 9 bases matching TRBD2. Germline-derived CDR1 and CDR2 are SGDLS and YYNGEE. J lost 6 bases, V lost 0 bases, and 3 bases had no gene match. The CDR3 runs to 15 residues. Here the CDR3 DNA reads TGTGCCAGCAGCGTAGCACTAGCGGGTGCCGGGGAGCTGTTTTTT. The encoded protein is CASSVALAGAGELFF.

As to this clonotype: Being one base from a much bigger clone, this may be a read error. This sequence joins TRBV7-2 and TRBJ2-3; D is perhaps TRBD2 (5 bases). Germline assignment: CDR1 SGHTA and CDR2 FQGNSA. The CDR3 has 15 residues. V lost 2 bases and J lost 8, with 17 bases in between. CDR3 in DNA: TGTGCCAGCAGCTTAAGTACTCCGGGATGGGGTACGCAGTATTTT. Translated, it gives CASSLSTPGWGTQYF.